This TCR beta chain was found in a study of blood T cells in healthy people across ages. Alongside a J-beta primer mix, a sample-barcoded 5' primer served in a second PCR lasting about 6 to 12 cycles. TCRdb processed the 5' RACE reads anew with MiXCR; each CDR3 protein has one entry. The sample has almost 1 million distinct CDR3 sequences; roughly 47% are singletons. This clonotype has a single count. V shed 2 bases, J shed 4 bases, and the junction held 6 bases outside the gene matches. The CDR3 runs to 15 residues. Germline V gene sequence: CDR1 MNHEY, CDR2 SVGEGT. The chain has TRBV6-2 or TRBV6-3 and TRBJ2-7; 9 nucleotides align to TRBD1. This TCR came from a woman aged 55-70 years in good health. The sample was blood. CDR3 nucleotide sequence: TGTGCCAGCAGTTACAGACAGGGGGGGATTTACGAGCAGTACTTC. This translates into CASSYRQGGIYEQYF.